This is a list of T cell receptor beta chains from one sample in a study of T cells in Graves' hyperthyroidism and ophthalmopathy. TCRdb passed the multiplex PCR reads through MiXCR, listing each CDR3 protein once. The repertoire has roughly 740,000 distinct CDR3 sequences, 15% to 20% of them found once; the top ten carry 8.4%. Sequenced input: blood. The source is a young man with Graves' hyperthyroidism. The CDR3 runs from the conserved cysteine through the conserved F or W. The order of the fields is V gene, D gene, clone size, J gene, CDR3 DNA, CDR3 protein. D genes are given only for firm matches. Clone size, where shown, is once, few, many, or a class for clones that have expanded.

TRBV28,-,many,TRBJ1-6,TGTGCCAGCAATCAGGGGCGCGGCGGTTCACCCCTCCACTTT,CASNQGRGGSPLHF
TRBV12-3/TRBV12-4,-,many,TRBJ2-1,TGTGCCAGCAGGTGGGGAGGGGGAAAGGAGAATGAGCAGTTCTTC,CASRWGGGKENEQFF
TRBV20-1,TRBD2,few,TRBJ2-7,TGCAGTGCCCACCCAATCGCGGGAGGAGACGAGCAGTACTTC,CSAHPIAGGDEQYF
TRBV28,-,many,TRBJ2-5,TGTGCCAGCAGTAGAACTTGGAACAGGGACCAAGAGACCCAGTACTTC,CASSRTWNRDQETQYF
TRBV20-1,TRBD2,-,TRBJ2-5,TGCAGTGCTAGAAATGGACTAGCGGGCCTAGAGACCCAGTACTTC,CSARNGLAGLETQYF
TRBV28,TRBD1,few,TRBJ2-7,TGTGCCAGCAGGTCCGGACAGGGGCTCCTCTACGAGCAGTACTTC,CASRSGQGLLYEQYF
TRBV7-2,-,-,TRBJ2-1,TGTGCCAGCAGCTTAGCGTGGGCCTCCAATGAGCAGTTCTTC,CASSLAWASNEQFF
TRBV20-1,-,-,TRBJ2-3,TGCAGTGCTAGAGGGACAGCCGGACTGGCGGGGTCGTTTGGTACGCAGTATTTT,CSARGTAGLAGSFGTQYF
TRBV28,TRBD2,many,TRBJ2-7,TGTGCCAGCAGAACCTCGGGGGAGGGGTCCTACGAGCAGTACTTC,CASRTSGEGSYEQYF
TRBV28,-,many,TRBJ2-3,TGTGCCAGCAGTCGAACCCGGACAGTAGATACGCAGTATTTT,CASSRTRTVDTQYF
TRBV12-3/TRBV12-4,-,-,TRBJ2-2,TGTGCCAGCCGGGGTAGTAGACGGACCGGGGAGCTGTTTTTT,CASRGSRRTGELFF
TRBV28,TRBD1,many,TRBJ2-7,TGTGCCAGCGGTAGGACAGGCCCCTACGAGCAGTACTTC,CASGRTGPYEQYF
TRBV18,-,-,TRBJ1-4,TGTGCCAGCTCACCAATCCCGACATCAACTAATGAAAAACTGTTTTTT,CASSPIPTSTNEKLFF
TRBV29-1,-,-,TRBJ2-7,TGCAGCGCCTCAATAGCGGACTCCTACGAGCAGCACTTC,CSASIADSYEQHF
TRBV20-1,-,-,TRBJ2-1,TGCAGTGCCCGGGAGATCGGTGAGCAGTTCTTC,CSAREIGEQFF
TRBV28,-,many,TRBJ2-7,TGTGCCTTTGGGGGACTCACCCCCTACGAGCAGTACTTC,CAFGGLTPYEQYF
TRBV12-3/TRBV12-4,TRBD1,many,TRBJ2-7,TGTGCCAGCAGTCCACGGACAGGGATCTCCTACGAGCAGTACTTC,CASSPRTGISYEQYF
TRBV12-3/TRBV12-4,-,-,TRBJ2-1,TGTGCCAGCAGTTTACTGGGAACCGGTGAGCAGTTCTTC,CASSLLGTGEQFF
TRBV29-1,-,few,TRBJ1-5,TGCAGCGTGCGGACGGCCCTGGGCCAGCCCCAGCATTTT,CSVRTALGQPQHF
TRBV5-1,TRBD2,-,TRBJ2-1,TGCGCCAGCAAACTGGGACTAGCGGGAGATGAGCAGTTCTTC,CASKLGLAGDEQFF
TRBV20-1,-,few,TRBJ2-5,TGCAGTGCTAGAGCCCCCCCGGGGCAGCAAGAGACCCAGTACTTC,CSARAPPGQQETQYF
TRBV25-1,TRBD2,-,TRBJ2-1,TGTGCCAGCAGTGAATGGAGTAGCGGGAGTAATAAGCAGTTCTTC,CASSEWSSGSNKQFF
TRBV28,-,many,TRBJ2-7,TGTGCCAGCAGTTTAGTAGGGACCACCTACGAGCAGTACTTC,CASSLVGTTYEQYF
TRBV20-1,-,many,TRBJ2-1,TGCAGTGCTAGAGTGGACGAGCACAGCAATGAGCAGTTCTTC,CSARVDEHSNEQFF
TRBV6-1,TRBD2,many,TRBJ2-1,TGTGCCAGCAGTTACCGGGGGACTAGCGGGAAAGACGAGCAGTTCTTC,CASSYRGTSGKDEQFF
TRBV5-5,TRBD1,few,TRBJ1-1,TGTGCCAGCAGCAGGGGACAGGGACAGCGCGCTGAAGCTTTCTTT,CASSRGQGQRAEAFF
TRBV4-3,-,-,TRBJ1-2,TGCGCCAGCAGCCAAGATTCTTCAGGGTATGGCTACACCTTC,CASSQDSSGYGYTF
TRBV6-1,TRBD1,-,TRBJ2-6,TGTGCCAGCACCGGACAGGGGGCTTACTCTGGGGCCAACGTCCTGACTTTC,CASTGQGAYSGANVLTF
TRBV6-1,-,many,TRBJ2-3,TGTGCCAGCAGTCCCACCGGACGGTCAAATACGCAGTATTTT,CASSPTGRSNTQYF
TRBV30,-,many,TRBJ1-6,TGTGCCTGGACCCGCGGGGCAAGCGGTTCACCCCTCCACTTT,CAWTRGASGSPLHF
TRBV10-1,-,-,TRBJ1-1,TGCGCCAGCAGTACTCATGGGACGAGTGAAGCTTTCTTT,CASSTHGTSEAFF
TRBV2,TRBD1,few,TRBJ2-1,TGTGCCAGCAGGACAGGGGAATTCAATGAGCAGTTCTTC,CASRTGEFNEQFF
TRBV2,-,many,TRBJ2-5,TGTGCCAGCAGCCGGGCCTTGGGGGAGACCCAGTACTTC,CASSRALGETQYF
TRBV5-8,-,-,TRBJ2-5,TGTGCCAGCACCTCCGGGGGCGGAGGAGCAGAGACCCAGTACTTC,CASTSGGGGAETQYF
TRBV27,TRBD2,-,TRBJ2-7,TGTGCCAGCAGTTCCCGCCCTAGCGGGAGTTACCACGAGCAGTACTTC,CASSSRPSGSYHEQYF